Presented here are 5 T cell receptor beta chains from one specimen sequenced in a study of regulatory T cells in long-lasting Graves disease. Building the TCR beta libraries relied on iRepertoire HTBI primers, and CDR3 regions underwent Arm-PCR. TCRdb re-analysed the multiplex PCR reads in MiXCR, keeping a single row per CDR3 protein. The sample has approximately 230,000 distinct CDR3 sequences; about 16% are singletons. Described time point: newly diagnosed GD, antithyroid drugs for less than 3 months. Generation of the TCR library employed RNA extracted from PBMCs. The sample in question was peripheral blood mononuclear cells (PBMCs), obtained at new diagnosis, from a patient treated with antithyroid drugs. The receptor source for this set is a female donor with Graves disease.

This clonotype was detected many times. The V gene is TRBV20-1, the J gene TRBJ2-1, with a weak D call TRBD2 (6 bases). This CDR3 is 13 amino acids long. Trimming shortened V by 0 bases and J by 7 bases, and 10 bases separated the two germline ends. Germline V gene data show CDR1 as DFQATT and CDR2 as SNEGSKA (reference sequence). CDR3 residues: CSARDRGRNEQFF. The CDR3 nucleotides are TGCAGTGCTAGAGATCGTGGGAGGAATGAGCAGTTCTTC.

This clonotype was seen repeatedly, ten times or more. This chain uses TRBV2 with TRBJ1-3; 7 bases align to TRBD1. Germline loops: CDR1 SNHLY, CDR2 FYNNEI. The CDR3 runs to 15 residues. V trimming: 6 bases; J trimming: 0 bases; junction bases outside the gene matches: 5. The CDR3 coding sequence is TGTGCCAGCAGCCCGGACAGGTACTCTGGAAACACCATATATTTT. Residues: CASSPDRYSGNTIYF.

This clonotype appeared many times. V usage is TRBV28 and J usage is TRBJ2-5, with D tentatively TRBD1 or TRBD2 (5 bases each). The CDR3 loop spans 13 amino acids. V shed 4 bases and J shed 7 bases, with 13 bases lying between them. Germline assignment: CDR1 MDHEN and CDR2 SYDVKM. The CDR3 DNA reads as TGTGCCAGCAGTTGGGACCAACAGAGGACCCAGTACTTC. The encoded protein is CASSWDQQRTQYF.

This clonotype was seen repeatedly, ten times or more. The chain links TRBV11-1 to TRBJ1-5; 8 nucleotides align to TRBD1. CDR3 length equals 13 residues. V was pared by 5 bases and J by 6 bases, with 3 bases of the junction left unmatched. Germline V lookup: CDR1 SGHAT, CDR2 FQDESV (reference sequence). The CDR3 DNA is TGTGCCAGCAGCCGGGGACAGGCTCAGCCCCAGCATTTT. Residues: CASSRGQAQPQHF.

This chain uses TRBV6-1 with TRBJ1-2; D ambiguous. Germline CDR1 is MNHNS and CDR2 is SASEGT. This CDR3 has 17 amino acids. V gave up 10 bases and J gave up 0 bases, with 24 bases separating them. CDR3 nucleotides: TGTGCCACCACATTTTTGCCGGACCGACCTTCTAACTATGGCTACACCTTC. It specifies CATTFLPDRPSNYGYTF.